A selection of T cell receptor beta chains follows, all from one sample in a study of CXCR3-negative and CXCR3-positive naive CD8 T cells. TCRdb reprocessed the 5' RACE reads, with one entry per CDR3 protein and no DNA. The repertoire table contains 70,000 to 95,000 distinct CDR3 sequences. The specimen sequenced was naive CXCR3- CD8+ T cells from blood. These TCRs come from a human donor in good health. Some clones in this sample may be carry-over from other donors' samples. The CDR3 runs from the conserved cysteine through the conserved F or W.

>TRBJ2-5|TRBV12-3/TRBV12-4
CASSLGLAGGPGQETQYF
>TRBJ2-5|TRBV12-3/TRBV12-4
CASSNRVIEVRETQYF
>TRBJ2-3|TRBV7-3
CASSLVPRGTSASTDTQYF
>TRBJ2-1|TRBV7-9
CASRLQAHDEQFF
>TRBJ1-4|TRBV2
CASREIATNEKLFF
>TRBJ2-2|TRBV5-1
CASSFPGELFF
>TRBJ2-7|TRBV4-3
CASSQEEGASYEQYF
>TRBJ2-1|TRBV4-3
CASSPATRWGNEQFF
>TRBJ2-5|TRBV20-1
CSARGSGRPPETQYF
>TRBJ2-1|TRBV3-1
CASSQDWLFYNEQFF
>TRBJ2-3|TRBV27
CASGQGTDTQYF
>TRBJ2-5|TRBV5-1
CASSLAPGQETQYF
>TRBJ1-2|TRBV20-1
CSAPVDRGQNGYTF
>TRBJ2-2|TRBV11-2
CASSGTPWLFF